What follows is one T cell receptor (beta chain) and its context. The data derive from a study of blood T cell repertoires in COVID-19. Study as a whole: Both acute and convalescent COVID-19 samples were obtained from the United States, Italy and Spain.

With V trimmed by 4 bases and J by 4 bases, 5 bases remained unmatched. Germline V gives CDR1 SGHNT, CDR2 YYREEE (reference sequence). CDR3 length: 14 amino acids. Sequencing used immunoSEQ multiplex PCR; TCRdb keeps in-frame clones, though not all of them. The table has roughly 40,000 clones, around 86% seen once. The receptor was isolated from a man aged 35 to 55 with active COVID-19. J is TRBJ2-1 and V is TRBV5-4; 7 nucleotides match TRBD1. The sample comprised peripheral blood. The CDR3 sequence is CASSQWDRYNEQFF. The CDR3 bases are TGTGCCAGCAGCCAATGGGACAGATACAATGAGCAGTTCTTC. The full variable domain, its missing parts supplied by reference TRBV5-4 and TRBJ2-1, is ETGVTQSPTHLIKTRGQQVTLRCSSQSGHNTVSWYQQALGQGPQFIFQYYREEENGRGNFPPRFSGLQFPNYSSELNVNALELDDSALYLCASSQWDRYNEQFFGPGTRLTVL.